This TCR beta chain is from a study of blood T cell repertoires in COVID-19. Overall study context: Samples representing acute and convalescent COVID-19 were sourced from the United States, Italy and Spain.

J lost 4 bases, V lost 4 bases, and 7 bases had no gene match. Germline loops: CDR1 MNHNY, CDR2 SVGAGI (reference sequence). The CDR3 extends over 15 amino acids. Repertoires were generated with immunoSEQ multiplex PCR, while TCRdb's copy carries only in-frame clones and drops some. The data contain some 130,000 clones, about 85% of them seen just once; the ten biggest clones take up about 11%. The sample consisted of peripheral blood. The chain uses TRBV6-6 and TRBJ1-2; 9 positions match TRBD1. The sequence came from a man older than 75 with acute or convalescent COVID-19. In nucleotides, the CDR3 is TGTGCCAGCAGTTCCAACAGGGGGCAGGGCTATGGCTACACCTTC. Its protein is CASSSNRGQGYGYTF.